The 4 T cell receptor beta chains given below trace back to one sample, sequenced in a study of cytomegalovirus exposure and HLA in healthy donors. In the PCR, 60 Vbeta and 13 Jbeta primers were used. TCRdb's table, derived via immunoSEQ multiplex PCR, lists solely in-frame clones and lacks some. Its table lists 95,000 to 150,000 clones. Sequencing input: PBMCs. These receptors originate from a man aged 18 to 35 in good health and CMV-seronegative.

The rearrangement uses TRBV7-9 and TRBJ1-2; perhaps TRBD1 as D (5 bases). V was clipped by 4 bases and J by 7 bases, with 13 bases between them. CDR1 is SEHNR and CDR2 is FQNEAQ in the germline V gene (reference sequence). The CDR3 is made up of 13 amino acids. CDR3 in amino acids: CASSYAGTSGYTF. DNA of the CDR3: TGTGCCAGCAGCTATGCCGGGACTAGTGGCTACACCTTC. The full variable domain, its missing parts supplied by reference TRBV7-9 and TRBJ1-2, is DTGVSQNPRHKITKRGQNVTFRCDPISEHNRLYWYRQTLGQGPEFLTYFQNEAQLEKSRLLSDRFSAERPKGSFSTLEIQRTEQGDSAMYLCASSYAGTSGYTFGSGTRLTVV.

This chain connects TRBV5-6 to TRBJ2-5; 7 nucleotides align to TRBD2. The J call may be wrong; the DNA end is better matched by TRBJ2-7. The CDR3 has 16 amino acids. Germline V lookup: CDR1 SGHDT, CDR2 YYEEEE. The CDR3 nucleotides read TGTGCCAGCAGCTTCGCAACGGGAGGAGCCCCCTACGAGCAGTACTTC. Translation gives CASSFATGGAPYEQYF.

The chain links TRBV27 to TRBJ1-6; a possible D gene is TRBD1 (5 bases). Germline CDR1 and CDR2: MNHEY and SMNVEV (reference sequence). V was clipped by 8 bases and J by 7 bases, with 12 bases between them. This CDR3 spans 13 amino acids. This chain's CDR3 is CASQTELNSPLHF. The CDR3 DNA follows: TGTGCCAGCCAGACAGAGCTAAATTCACCCCTCCACTTT.

The rearrangement joins TRBV18 to TRBJ2-7; tentatively, D is TRBD1 (6 bases). Trimming shortened V by 4 bases and J by 2 bases, and 15 bases separated the two germline ends. The length of the CDR3 is 15 residues. Germline V gives CDR1 KGHSH, CDR2 LQKENI. This chain's CDR3 is CASSRLGDTTYEQYF. CDR3 coding DNA: TGTGCCAGCTCACGCCTAGGGGACACCACCTACGAGCAGTACTTC.